This T cell receptor (beta chain) is from a study of tumor and adjacent non-tumor tissue in lung cancer. Whole-study context: Samples averaged about 3.8 million productive TCRbeta reads each. Points from the study as a whole: In normal lung, the top 100 clones were significantly more dominant than in tumor.

As to this clonotype: Its antigen is unidentified.

Germline values: CDR1 MDHEN, CDR2 SYDVKM. The CDR3 has 14 residues. The template was RNA from unsorted bulk tissue. Chemotherapy-naive patients with new lung cancer underwent thoracic surgery in China, August–late 2014. The library came from three nested PCR rounds adapted from ARM-PCR protocols. Using its own MiXCR run on the multiplex PCR reads, TCRdb lists one record per CDR3 protein. Of roughly 81,000 distinct CDR3 sequences listed, around 70% were seen once; the top ten hold 10% to 15%. This receptor was taken from an older woman with non-small cell lung cancer. V gene TRBV28 combines with J gene TRBJ2-1; no reliable D call. The sequencing sample was made of lung tumor tissue. Here the CDR3 DNA reads TGTACCACCTCCCGGCTAGACCTCACGAATGAGCAGTTCTTC. This translates into CTTSRLDLTNEQFF.